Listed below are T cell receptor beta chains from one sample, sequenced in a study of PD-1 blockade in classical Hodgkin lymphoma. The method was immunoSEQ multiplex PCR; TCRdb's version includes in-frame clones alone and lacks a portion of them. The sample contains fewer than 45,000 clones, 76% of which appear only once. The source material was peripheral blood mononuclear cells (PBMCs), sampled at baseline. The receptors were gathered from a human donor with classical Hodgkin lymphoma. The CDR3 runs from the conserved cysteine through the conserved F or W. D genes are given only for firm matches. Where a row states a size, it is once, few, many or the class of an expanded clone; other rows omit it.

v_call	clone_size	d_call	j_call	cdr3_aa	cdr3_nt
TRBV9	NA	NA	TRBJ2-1	CASSVRQGGSSYNEQFF	TGTGCCAGCAGCGTACGACAGGGAGGGAGCTCCTACAATGAGCAGTTCTTC
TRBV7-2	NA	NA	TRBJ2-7	CASSSRLGEQYF	TGTGCCAGCAGCTCCAGACTGGGGGAGCAGTACTTC
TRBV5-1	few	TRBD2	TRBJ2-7	CASSSGGTSSYEQYF	TGCGCCAGCAGCTCCGGTGGGACTAGCTCCTACGAGCAGTACTTC
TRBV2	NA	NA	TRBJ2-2	CASSVGPTGELFF	TGTGCCAGCAGTGTTGGACCAACCGGGGAGCTGTTTTTT
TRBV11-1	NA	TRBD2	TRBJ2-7	CASSFLAGTYEQYF	TGTGCCAGCAGCTTTCTAGCGGGGACCTACGAGCAGTACTTC
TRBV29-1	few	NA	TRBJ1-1	CSVNLNTEAFF	TGCAGCGTTAATTTGAACACTGAAGCTTTCTTT
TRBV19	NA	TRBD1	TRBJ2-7	CASSIVGQGSHEQYF	TGTGCCAGTAGTATCGTAGGACAGGGCTCCCACGAGCAGTACTTC
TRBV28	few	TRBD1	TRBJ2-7	CASTDRGRYEQYF	TGTGCCAGCACCGACAGGGGGCGCTACGAGCAGTACTTC
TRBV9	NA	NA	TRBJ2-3	CASSEVGGTDTQYF	TGTGCCAGCAGCGAGGTTGGAGGCACAGATACGCAGTATTTT
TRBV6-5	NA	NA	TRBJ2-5	CASSYSQLRGRETQYF	TGTGCCAGCAGTTACTCGCAGTTGCGAGGGCGAGAGACCCAGTACTTC
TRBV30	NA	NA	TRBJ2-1	CAGERYNEQFF	TGTGCCGGGGAAAGGTACAATGAGCAGTTCTTC
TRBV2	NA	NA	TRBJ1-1	CASRGMNTEAFF	TGTGCCAGCAGGGGGATGAACACTGAAGCTTTCTTT
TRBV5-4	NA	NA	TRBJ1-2	CASSLDGGGIYGYTF	TGTGCCAGCAGCTTGGATGGAGGGGGGATATATGGCTACACCTTC
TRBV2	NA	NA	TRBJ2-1	CASTSGTSSYNEQFF	TGTGCCAGCACCTCGGGGACGAGCTCCTACAATGAGCAGTTCTTC
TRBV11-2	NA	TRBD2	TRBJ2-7	CASSLGGGGEQYF	TGTGCCAGCAGCTTAGGGGGCGGGGGCGAGCAGTACTTC
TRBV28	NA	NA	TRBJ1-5	CASNIVGIQGGNQPQHF	TGTGCCAGCAACATAGTGGGCATCCAGGGAGGCAATCAGCCCCAGCATTTT
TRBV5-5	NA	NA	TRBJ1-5	CASSSGDLPNQPQHF	TGTGCCAGCAGCTCCGGGGACTTACCGAATCAGCCCCAGCATTTT
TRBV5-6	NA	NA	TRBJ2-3	CASSLADTQYF	TGTGCCAGCAGCTTGGCAGATACGCAGTATTTT
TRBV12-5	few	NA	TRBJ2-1	CASGSRGGDEQFF	TGTGCTAGTGGTTCTCGAGGGGGGGATGAGCAGTTCTTC
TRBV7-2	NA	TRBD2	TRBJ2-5	CASSSLAGYQETQYF	TGTGCCAGCAGCTCTTTAGCGGGCTACCAAGAGACCCAGTACTTC
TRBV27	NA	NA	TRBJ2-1	CASSLYPLNEQFF	TGTGCCAGCAGTTTATACCCGCTCAATGAGCAGTTCTTC
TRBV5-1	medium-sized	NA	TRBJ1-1	CASSLAVKLPPNTEAFF	TGCGCCAGCAGCTTGGCCGTGAAACTACCCCCCAACACTGAAGCTTTCTTT
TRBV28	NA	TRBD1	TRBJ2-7	CASSLPGQDPYEQYF	TGTGCCAGCAGTTTACCCGGACAGGATCCCTACGAGCAGTACTTC
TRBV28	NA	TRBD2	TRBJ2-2	CASSFASLLAGADTGELFF	TGTGCCAGCAGTTTCGCTAGCCTTCTAGCGGGAGCCGACACCGGGGAGCTGTTTTTT
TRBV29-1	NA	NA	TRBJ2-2	CSVEGGPTGELFF	TGCAGCGTTGAGGGGGGACCTACCGGGGAGCTGTTTTTT
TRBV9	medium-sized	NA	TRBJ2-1	CASSPSVSNEQFF	TGTGCCAGCAGCCCCAGCGTTAGCAATGAGCAGTTCTTC
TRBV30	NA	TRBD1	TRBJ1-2	CAWSRQGGNYGYTF	TGTGCCTGGAGCCGACAGGGAGGAAACTATGGCTACACCTTC
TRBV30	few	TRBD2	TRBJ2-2	CAWSVRASGSNTGELFF	TGTGCCTGGAGTGTACGAGCTAGCGGGTCGAACACCGGGGAGCTGTTTTTT
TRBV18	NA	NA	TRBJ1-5	CASSVTEGQPQHF	TGTGCCAGCTCAGTTACGGAGGGGCAGCCCCAGCATTTT
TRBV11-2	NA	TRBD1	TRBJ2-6	CASSWTGSVAGANVLTF	TGTGCCAGCAGCTGGACAGGGAGCGTTGCTGGGGCCAACGTCCTGACTTTC
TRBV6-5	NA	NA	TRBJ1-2	CASRLRSYYGYTF	TGTGCCAGCAGGTTGCGATCTTACTATGGCTACACCTTC
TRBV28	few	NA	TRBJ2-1	CASSSTRTVLYNEQFF	TGTGCCAGCAGTTCAACGCGGACAGTCCTGTACAATGAGCAGTTCTTC
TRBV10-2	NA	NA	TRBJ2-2	CASSGRGTGELFF	TGCGCCAGCAGTGGTCGGGGCACCGGGGAGCTGTTTTTT
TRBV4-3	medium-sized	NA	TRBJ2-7	CASSVPYEQYF	TGCGCCAGCAGCGTGCCCTACGAGCAGTACTTC
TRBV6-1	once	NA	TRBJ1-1	CASSGRKNTEAFF	TGTGCCAGCAGTGGCAGGAAGAACACTGAAGCTTTCTTT
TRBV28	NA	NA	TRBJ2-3	CASSWVSVTDTQYF	TGTGCCAGCAGTTGGGTGTCGGTGACAGATACGCAGTATTTT
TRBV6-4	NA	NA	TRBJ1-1	CASRFDTNTEAFF	TGTGCCAGCAGATTTGACACGAACACTGAAGCTTTCTTT
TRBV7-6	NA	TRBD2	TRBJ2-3	CASSLATSGGDKDTQYF	TGTGCCAGCAGCTTAGCGACTAGCGGGGGTGATAAGGATACGCAGTATTTT
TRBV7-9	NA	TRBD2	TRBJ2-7	CASSFSGRPYEQYF	TGTGCCAGCAGCTTTAGCGGGCGGCCCTACGAGCAGTACTTC
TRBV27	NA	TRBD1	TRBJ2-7	CASRGRDRAWEQYF	TGTGCCAGCAGGGGCCGGGACAGGGCTTGGGAGCAGTACTTC
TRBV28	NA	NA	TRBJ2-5	CASYSEETQYF	TGTGCCAGCTATTCAGAAGAGACCCAGTACTTC
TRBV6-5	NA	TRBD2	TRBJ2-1	CASRRLAGPNEQFF	TGTGCCAGCAGACGACTAGCGGGACCCAATGAGCAGTTCTTC
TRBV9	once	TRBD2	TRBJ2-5	CASSPRVIAGETQYF	TGTGCCAGCAGCCCCCGGGTGATAGCGGGGGAGACCCAGTACTTC
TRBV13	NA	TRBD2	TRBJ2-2	CASSLGSGITAGELFF	TGTGCCAGCAGCTTGGGAAGCGGGATAACAGCCGGGGAGCTGTTTTTT
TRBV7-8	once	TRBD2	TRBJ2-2	CASSLKTSGRVELFF	TGTGCCAGCAGCTTAAAGACTAGCGGGAGGGTGGAGCTGTTTTTT
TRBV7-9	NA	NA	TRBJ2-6	CASSSPWGANVLTF	TGTGCCAGCAGCTCCCCCTGGGGGGCCAACGTCCTGACTTTC
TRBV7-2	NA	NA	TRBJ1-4	CASSLIPGTWEKLFF	TGTGCCAGCAGCTTAATCCCCGGAACCTGGGAAAAACTGTTTTTT
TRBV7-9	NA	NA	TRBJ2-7	CASSFWQGLTPYEQYF	TGTGCCAGCAGCTTCTGGCAGGGGCTTACCCCCTACGAGCAGTACTTC
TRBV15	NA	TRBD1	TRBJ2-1	CATSRDMGQGNEQFF	TGTGCCACCAGCAGAGATATGGGACAGGGAAATGAGCAGTTCTTC
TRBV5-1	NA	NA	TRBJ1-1	CASSLQGEGTEAFF	TGCGCCAGCAGCTTACAAGGTGAAGGCACTGAAGCTTTCTTT
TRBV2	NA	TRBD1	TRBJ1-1	CASSLDRVNTEAFF	TGTGCCAGCAGTTTGGACAGGGTTAACACTGAAGCTTTCTTT
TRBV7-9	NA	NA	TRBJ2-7	CASSATRDEQYF	TGTGCCAGCAGCGCGACTAGGGACGAGCAGTACTTC
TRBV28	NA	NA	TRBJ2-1	CASSSPSRRGDNEQFF	TGTGCCAGCAGTTCCCCCTCCCGCAGGGGGGACAATGAGCAGTTCTTC
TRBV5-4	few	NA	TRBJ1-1	CASSRPMNTEAFF	TGTGCCAGCAGTCGCCCGATGAACACTGAAGCTTTCTTT
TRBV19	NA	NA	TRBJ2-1	CASSIVGPNNEQFF	TGTGCCAGTAGTATCGTGGGGCCTAACAATGAGCAGTTCTTC
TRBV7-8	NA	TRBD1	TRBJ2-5	CASSLARDRRETQYF	TGTGCCAGCAGCTTAGCAAGGGACAGGCGAGAGACCCAGTACTTC
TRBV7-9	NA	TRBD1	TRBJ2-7	CASSLPTSGTGGYEQYF	TGTGCCAGCAGCTTACCGACTTCCGGGACAGGGGGATACGAGCAGTACTTC
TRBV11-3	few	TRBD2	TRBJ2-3	CASSLAAGVADTQYF	TGTGCCAGCAGCTTAGCAGCGGGAGTTGCAGATACGCAGTATTTT
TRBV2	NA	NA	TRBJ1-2	CASSEGNYGYTF	TGTGCCAGCAGTGAGGGGAACTATGGCTACACCTTC
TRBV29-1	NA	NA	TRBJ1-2	CSVDEGQYGYTF	TGCAGCGTCGATGAGGGCCAGTATGGCTACACCTTC